This T cell receptor beta chain is from a study of early T cells in non-severe SARS-CoV-2 infection. TCRdb re-called the 5' RACE reads with MiXCR, one entry per CDR3 protein. Of 85,000 to 95,000 distinct CDR3 sequences in the sample, approximately 17% were seen once. Germline trimming cut 1 base from V and 5 bases from J; bases unmatched to any gene: 5. CDR3 length equals 15 residues. In germline, CDR1 is LNHDA, CDR2 SQIVND (reference sequence). This receptor was taken from an adult who was a healthcare worker with PCR-confirmed SARS-CoV-2 infection or an uninfected control (not recorded which). Sequenced here: whole blood, sampled at baseline. V and J are TRBV19 and TRBJ2-5; TRBD2 matches at 9 bases. CDR3 sequence: CASSIGLAGLETQYF. CDR3 bases: TGTGCCAGTAGTATAGGGCTAGCGGGGCTTGAGACCCAGTACTTC. Together with reference TRBV19 and TRBJ2-5, the CDR3 gives the full variable domain: DGGITQSPKYLFRKEGQNVTLSCEQNLNHDAMYWYRQDPGQGLRLIYYSQIVNDFQKGDIAEGYSVSREKKESFPLTVTSAQKNPTAFYLCASSIGLAGLETQYFGPGTRLLVL.